The rows below give T cell receptor beta chains drawn from one sample of a study of T cells in Graves' hyperthyroidism and ophthalmopathy. In TCRdb, the multiplex PCR reads were re-called with MiXCR into one record per CDR3 protein. This sample has around 340,000 distinct CDR3 sequences, with about a sixth found just once. The sample consisted of blood. All receptors come from a woman aged 40-49 years with Graves' ophthalmopathy. Both conserved end residues are part of each CDR3. Each record gives: D gene, V gene, J gene, clone size, CDR3 DNA, CDR3 protein. The D gene is left open where the match is weak. The size field is filled for only some rows; it gives once, few, many or a size class.

-	TRBV5-1	TRBJ2-5	few	TGCGCCAGCAGCTTGGTGGGAGCCCCACAAGAGACCCAGTACTTC	CASSLVGAPQETQYF
-	TRBV6-1	TRBJ2-7	many	TGTGCCAGCAGTGAAGTGGGTCGGTACGAGCAGTACTTC	CASSEVGRYEQYF
-	TRBV2	TRBJ2-6	-	TGTGCCAGCAGTGAGGGCCCAGGGGCCCGAGTCTCTGGGGCCAACGTCCTGACTTTC	CASSEGPGARVSGANVLTF
-	TRBV2	TRBJ2-7	many	TGTGCCAGCATCCGGGGACAACACGAGCAGTACTTC	CASIRGQHEQYF
-	TRBV2	TRBJ2-7	many	TGTGCCAGCTCTCCTAATAAGGGGGCCTACGAGCAGTACTTC	CASSPNKGAYEQYF
TRBD1	TRBV5-1	TRBJ2-4	many	TGCGCCAGCAGCTTGGCCCAGGGGGCCTCGGACATTCAGTACTTC	CASSLAQGASDIQYF
-	TRBV20-1	TRBJ2-7	many	TGCAGTGCTAGAGTCGTATCGGGAGCCAGCGAGCAGTACTTC	CSARVVSGASEQYF
-	TRBV10-3	TRBJ1-1	many	TGTGCCATCAGAGACCCTGGGGAGAACACTGAAGCTTTCTTT	CAIRDPGENTEAFF
-	TRBV11-2	TRBJ2-4	many	TGTGCCAGCAGCTTAGGTCTGGGGGGAGCCAAAAACATTCAGTACTTC	CASSLGLGGAKNIQYF
-	TRBV11-2	TRBJ1-5	-	TGTGCCAGCAGCTTAGATTACACACTCAATCAGCCCCAGCATTTT	CASSLDYTLNQPQHF
-	TRBV27	TRBJ1-1	many	TGTCCCCCCCCCTTAGAAGGAGAAGCTTTCTTT	CPPPLEGEAFF
TRBD1	TRBV5-5	TRBJ2-2	many	TGTGCCAGCAGCTGGGGACAGGCGCTCACCGGGGAGCTGTTTTTT	CASSWGQALTGELFF
-	TRBV10-3	TRBJ1-1	many	TGTGCCACCGCCCCCGCGGGCACTGAAGCTTTCTTT	CATAPAGTEAFF
-	TRBV7-8	TRBJ2-7	many	TGTGCCAGCAGTTTTGAGGGACCCAGCTCCTACGAGCAGTACTTC	CASSFEGPSSYEQYF
-	TRBV28	TRBJ2-7	-	TGTGCCAGCAGTTTTTCCTCTGAGCAGTACTTC	CASSFSSEQYF
-	TRBV6-5	TRBJ1-1	many	TGTGCCAGCAGTTATGTCAGCCAGAACACTGAAGCTTTCTTT	CASSYVSQNTEAFF
-	TRBV10-3	TRBJ2-7	many	TGTGCCACTAGGGACGATTACGAGCAGTACTTC	CATRDDYEQYF
-	TRBV28	TRBJ2-5	few	TGTGCCAGCAGTGTGGGACTCCTATACGGGGAGACCCAGTACTTC	CASSVGLLYGETQYF
-	TRBV12-3/TRBV12-4	TRBJ1-5	many	TGTGCCAGCAGCACAGGGTTCAATCAGCCCCAGCATTTT	CASSTGFNQPQHF
-	TRBV4-2	TRBJ1-5	many	TGTGCCAGCAGCCAAGATAAGCAGCCCCAGCATTTT	CASSQDKQPQHF
-	TRBV10-3	TRBJ2-7	many	TGTGCCATCAGTGCACAGTACGAGCAGTACTTC	CAISAQYEQYF
TRBD2	TRBV12-3/TRBV12-4	TRBJ2-7	many	TGTGCCAGCAGCGTAGCGGGAGGCGAGCAGTACTTC	CASSVAGGEQYF
TRBD2	TRBV28	TRBJ2-5	many	TGTGCCAGCAGTGAGACTAGCGGGAGGGTAGAGACCCAGTACTTC	CASSETSGRVETQYF
TRBD2	TRBV28	TRBJ2-7	-	TGTGCCAGCAGTCCCCCCGGGAGCGGGAACTACGAGCAGTACTTC	CASSPPGSGNYEQYF
-	TRBV25-1	TRBJ1-1	-	TGTGCCAGCAGTGAATCCCTCACCGGGAACACTGAAGCTTTCTTT	CASSESLTGNTEAFF
-	TRBV18	TRBJ1-5	-	TGTGCCAGCTCACCAGGACAGTATAATCAGCCCCAGCATTTT	CASSPGQYNQPQHF
-	TRBV9	TRBJ1-3	many	TGTGCCAGCAGCGTAGCAGGGCCTGGAAACACCATATATTTT	CASSVAGPGNTIYF
-	TRBV20-1	TRBJ2-1	many	TGCAGTGCTAGAGATACGGCGAGCGTCTACAATGAGCAGTTCTTC	CSARDTASVYNEQFF
TRBD1	TRBV6-2/TRBV6-3	TRBJ1-5	many	TGTGCCAGCAGTCTACAGGGGAGCAATCAGCCCCAGCATTTT	CASSLQGSNQPQHF
-	TRBV12-3/TRBV12-4	TRBJ1-2	few	TGTGCCAGCATCCTTGGGGAGGGGGGCCGCTATGGCTACACCTTC	CASILGEGGRYGYTF
-	TRBV12-5	TRBJ1-2	many	TGTGCTAGTGGAATAGACAAGGCCTATGGCTACACCTTC	CASGIDKAYGYTF
-	TRBV28	TRBJ1-1	many	TGTGCCAGCAGCCTCGAGGAAGTGGGCGTGACTGAAGCTTTCTTT	CASSLEEVGVTEAFF
-	TRBV28	TRBJ2-3	many	TGTGCCAGCAGGCGGGACAGTACGCAGTATTTT	CASRRDSTQYF
-	TRBV6-2/TRBV6-3	TRBJ1-5	-	TGTGCCAGCAGTACGCCGGACAGTAGCAATCAGCCCCAGCATTTT	CASSTPDSSNQPQHF
-	TRBV6-5	TRBJ1-5	-	TGTGCCAGCAGTTACTCGGGCCAGGGGCAGCCCCAGCATTTT	CASSYSGQGQPQHF
-	TRBV13	TRBJ2-7	many	TGTGCCAGCAGCCCCCACGGGGCCGGCTACGAGCAGTACTTC	CASSPHGAGYEQYF
-	TRBV28	TRBJ2-5	many	TGTGCCAGCAGTTTCCTACGGCGAAGTCAAGAGACCCAGTACTTC	CASSFLRRSQETQYF
-	TRBV7-9	TRBJ2-7	many	TGTGCCAGCAGCCCCTGGGCATTGGCCGAGCAGTACTTC	CASSPWALAEQYF